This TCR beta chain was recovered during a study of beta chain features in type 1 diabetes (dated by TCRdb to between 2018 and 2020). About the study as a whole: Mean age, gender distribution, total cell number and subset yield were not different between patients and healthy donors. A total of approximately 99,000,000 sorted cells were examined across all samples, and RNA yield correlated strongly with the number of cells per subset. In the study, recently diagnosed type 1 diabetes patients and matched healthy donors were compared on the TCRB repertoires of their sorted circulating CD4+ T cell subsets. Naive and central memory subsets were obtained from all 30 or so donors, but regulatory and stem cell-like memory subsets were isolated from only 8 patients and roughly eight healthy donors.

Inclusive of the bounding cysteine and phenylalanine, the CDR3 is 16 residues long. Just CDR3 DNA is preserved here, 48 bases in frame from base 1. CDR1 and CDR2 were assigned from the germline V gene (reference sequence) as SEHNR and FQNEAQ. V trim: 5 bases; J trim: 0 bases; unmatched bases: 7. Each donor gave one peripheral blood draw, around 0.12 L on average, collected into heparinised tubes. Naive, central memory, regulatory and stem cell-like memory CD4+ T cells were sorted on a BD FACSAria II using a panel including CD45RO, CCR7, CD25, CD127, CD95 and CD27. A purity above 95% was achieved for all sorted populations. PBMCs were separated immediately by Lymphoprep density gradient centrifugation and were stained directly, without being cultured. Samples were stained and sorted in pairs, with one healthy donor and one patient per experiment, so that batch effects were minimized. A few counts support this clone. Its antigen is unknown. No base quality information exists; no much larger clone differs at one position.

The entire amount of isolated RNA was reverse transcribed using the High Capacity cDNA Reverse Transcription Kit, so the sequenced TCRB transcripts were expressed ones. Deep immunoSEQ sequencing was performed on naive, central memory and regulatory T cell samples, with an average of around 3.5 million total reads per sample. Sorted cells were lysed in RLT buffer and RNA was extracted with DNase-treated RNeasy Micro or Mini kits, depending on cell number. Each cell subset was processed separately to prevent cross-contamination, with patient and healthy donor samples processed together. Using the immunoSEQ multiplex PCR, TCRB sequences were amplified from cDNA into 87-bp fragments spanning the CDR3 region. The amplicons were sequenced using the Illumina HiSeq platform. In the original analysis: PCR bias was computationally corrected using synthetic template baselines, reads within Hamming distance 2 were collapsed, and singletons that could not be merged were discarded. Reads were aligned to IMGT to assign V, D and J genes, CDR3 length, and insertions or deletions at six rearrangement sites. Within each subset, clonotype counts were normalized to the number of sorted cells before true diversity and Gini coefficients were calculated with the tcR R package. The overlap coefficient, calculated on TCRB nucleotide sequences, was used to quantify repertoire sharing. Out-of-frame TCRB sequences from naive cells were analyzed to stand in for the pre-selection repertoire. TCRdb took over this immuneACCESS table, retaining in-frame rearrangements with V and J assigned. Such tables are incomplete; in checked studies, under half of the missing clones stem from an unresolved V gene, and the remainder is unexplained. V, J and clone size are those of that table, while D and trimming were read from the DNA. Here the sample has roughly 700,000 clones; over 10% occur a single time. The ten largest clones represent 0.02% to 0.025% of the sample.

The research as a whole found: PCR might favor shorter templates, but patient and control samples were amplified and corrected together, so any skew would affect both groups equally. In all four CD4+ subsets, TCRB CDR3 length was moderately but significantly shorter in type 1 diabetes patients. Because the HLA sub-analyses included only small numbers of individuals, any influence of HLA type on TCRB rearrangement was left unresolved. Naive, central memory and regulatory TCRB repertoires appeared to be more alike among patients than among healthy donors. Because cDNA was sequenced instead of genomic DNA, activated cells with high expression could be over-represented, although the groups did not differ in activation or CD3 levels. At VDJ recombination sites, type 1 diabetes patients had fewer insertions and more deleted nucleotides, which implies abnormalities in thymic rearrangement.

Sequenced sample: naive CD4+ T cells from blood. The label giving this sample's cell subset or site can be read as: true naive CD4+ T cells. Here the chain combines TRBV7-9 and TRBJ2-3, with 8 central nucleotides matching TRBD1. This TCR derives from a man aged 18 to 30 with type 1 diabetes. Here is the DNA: TGTGCCAGCAGCCCAAGGACAGGGATGAGCACAGATACGCAGTATTTT. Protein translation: CASSPRTGMSTDTQYF.